A selection of T cell receptor beta chains follows, all from one sample in a study of metastatic and nonmetastatic thyroid tumors. TCRdb re-analyzed the PCR reads through MiXCR. The top ten hold roughly 9% of the sample, which has more than 70,000 clones, about 9.1% seen once. Input material: blood. These receptors were obtained from a female donor with papillary thyroid cancer or a benign thyroid nodule (not recorded which). Some clones in this sample may be carry-over from other donors' samples. Each CDR3 is given with its conserved first and last residue. The D gene is left open where the match is weak. Not all rows give a size; the values are once, few, many and, for expanded clones, a class.

V	D	size	J	CDR3	DNA
TRBV7-3	-	many	TRBJ2-3	CASSPVASTDTQYF	TGTGCCAGCAGCCCAGTTGCAAGCACAGATACGCAGTATTTT
TRBV2	TRBD1	many	TRBJ1-5	CASSEQGAVQPQHF	TGTGCCAGCAGTGAACAGGGGGCGGTTCAGCCCCAGCATTTT
TRBV12-3/TRBV12-4	-	many	TRBJ2-2	CASSPRQPRTGELFF	TGTGCCAGCAGTCCGCGTCAACCTCGCACCGGGGAGCTGTTTTTT
TRBV6-1	-	many	TRBJ2-7	CASSEGSGQTEQYF	TGTGCCAGCAGTGAAGGGTCGGGGCAGACCGAGCAGTACTTC
TRBV2	-	many	TRBJ2-5	CASSAYGPKETQYF	TGTGCCAGCAGTGCATACGGCCCGAAAGAGACCCAGTACTTC
TRBV18	TRBD2	many	TRBJ2-3	CASSPVPTSGVTDTQYF	TGTGCCAGCTCACCCGTCCCAACTAGCGGGGTCACAGATACGCAGTATTTT
TRBV5-5	TRBD2	-	TRBJ2-3	CASSTSGGASDTQYF	TGTGCCAGCAGCACCAGCGGGGGGGCCAGTGATACGCAGTATTTT
TRBV5-1	-	many	TRBJ2-7	CASSLEPGRSYEQYF	TGCGCCAGCAGCTTGGAACCGGGGCGATCCTACGAGCAGTACTTC
TRBV28	TRBD1	-	TRBJ1-2	CASSSSAGGDYGYTF	TGTGCCAGCAGTTCCTCGGCAGGGGGCGACTATGGCTACACCTTC
TRBV11-1	TRBD1	many	TRBJ1-2	CASSLATTGESYGYTF	TGTGCCAGCAGCTTAGCCACGACAGGGGAGAGCTATGGCTACACCTTC
TRBV20-1	-	-	TRBJ2-3	CSARVNSHTQYF	TGCAGTGCTAGAGTAAACAGTCATACGCAGTATTTT
TRBV20-1	-	many	TRBJ2-7	CSAPWSYEQYF	TGCAGTGCGCCATGGTCCTACGAGCAGTACTTC
TRBV20-1	-	many	TRBJ2-1	CSALRPLGSYNEQFF	TGCAGTGCTCTTAGACCCCTAGGATCCTACAATGAGCAGTTCTTC
TRBV20-1	-	many	TRBJ1-3	CSASLEGTGNTIYF	TGCAGTGCCAGCCTTGAGGGGACTGGAAACACCATATATTTT
TRBV5-1	TRBD2	many	TRBJ2-3	CASRRLAGEGTDTQYF	TGCGCCAGCAGGAGACTAGCGGGGGAGGGCACAGATACGCAGTATTTT
TRBV3-1	TRBD1	-	TRBJ2-7	CASSRDRETYEQYF	TGTGCCAGCAGCCGGGACAGGGAAACTTACGAGCAGTACTTC
TRBV4-1	-	many	TRBJ1-1	CASSQAVNTEAFF	TGCGCCAGCAGCCAAGCAGTGAACACTGAAGCTTTCTTT
TRBV29-1	-	few	TRBJ2-7	CSVDGSGVYEQYF	TGCAGCGTTGATGGGTCCGGGGTCTACGAGCAGTACTTC
TRBV5-1	TRBD1	few	TRBJ1-2	CASSLVGQGDGYTF	TGCGCCAGCAGCTTGGTAGGACAGGGGGACGGCTACACCTTC
TRBV6-1	-	many	TRBJ2-5	CASKGRLTAQYF	TGTGCCAGCAAAGGCCGGCTGACGGCCCAGTACTTC
TRBV3-1	TRBD2	many	TRBJ2-2	CASSQGLAGGPYTGELFF	TGTGCCAGCAGCCAGGGACTAGCGGGGGGGCCCTACACCGGGGAGCTGTTTTTT
TRBV7-2	TRBD2	many	TRBJ2-3	CASTRTSGTDTQYF	TGTGCCAGCACCAGGACTAGCGGGACAGATACGCAGTATTTT
TRBV5-6	TRBD1	few	TRBJ1-5	CASSLGGGGQPQHF	TGTGCCAGCAGCTTGGGAGGGGGCGGTCAGCCCCAGCATTTT
TRBV6-1	-	many	TRBJ2-7	CASSVGLYEQYF	TGTGCCAGCAGTGTCGGTCTCTACGAGCAGTACTTC
TRBV7-9	-	many	TRBJ2-7	CASSPGLIYEQYF	TGTGCCAGCAGCCCAGGACTAATCTACGAGCAGTACTTC
TRBV5-1	-	many	TRBJ1-6	CASSLSSSAPTSPLHF	TGCGCCAGCAGCTTGTCAAGTTCGGCCCCTACCTCACCCCTCCACTTT
TRBV6-2/TRBV6-3	-	-	TRBJ1-5	CASSLRRRPGGNQPQHF	TGTGCCAGCAGTTTGCGTAGGCGACCTGGGGGCAATCAGCCCCAGCATTTT
TRBV7-2	-	many	TRBJ1-5	CASSLEFSQPQHF	TGTGCCAGCAGCTTAGAGTTCTCACAGCCCCAGCATTTT
TRBV9	-	many	TRBJ2-3	CASSVGRGAGTQYF	TGTGCCAGCAGCGTAGGAAGGGGGGCTGGTACGCAGTATTTT
TRBV3-1	-	many	TRBJ2-6	CASSHSRGGANVLTF	TGTGCCAGCAGCCATTCGAGGGGTGGGGCCAACGTCCTGACTTTC
TRBV30	-	many	TRBJ2-1	CAWRARTNEQFF	TGTGCCTGGAGAGCTAGGACCAATGAGCAGTTCTTC
TRBV7-9	TRBD1	many	TRBJ1-4	CASRRNDRGGEKLFF	TGTGCCAGCAGGCGAAACGACAGGGGCGGAGAAAAACTGTTTTTT
TRBV6-5	TRBD2	many	TRBJ2-1	CASRPLAGKGSSYNEQFF	TGTGCCAGCAGACCACTAGCGGGGAAAGGGAGCTCCTACAATGAGCAGTTCTTC
TRBV5-1	TRBD1	many	TRBJ1-4	CASSPDRVTNEKLFF	TGCGCCAGCAGCCCGGACAGGGTAACTAATGAAAAACTGTTTTTT
TRBV9	-	many	TRBJ2-1	CASSEGVSSYNEQFF	TGTGCCAGCAGCGAGGGAGTTAGCTCCTACAATGAGCAGTTCTTC
TRBV6-6	-	many	TRBJ1-5	CASSYSWGAGNQPQHF	TGTGCCAGCAGTTACTCTTGGGGGGCTGGCAATCAGCCCCAGCATTTT
TRBV28	-	many	TRBJ2-6	CASSPPGSGANVLTF	TGTGCCAGCAGTCCCCCGGGAAGTGGGGCCAACGTCCTGACTTTC
TRBV5-1	-	many	TRBJ1-2	CASSLTGVNTYGYTF	TGCGCCAGCAGCTTGACGGGGGTAAACACCTATGGCTACACCTTC
TRBV6-1	-	few	TRBJ2-7	CANFDQYF	TGTGCCAATTTTGATCAGTACTTC
TRBV12-3/TRBV12-4	-	few	TRBJ2-7	CASSSIETAYEQYF	TGTGCCAGCAGTTCCATTGAAACAGCGTACGAGCAGTACTTC
TRBV2	-	many	TRBJ1-1	CASSERNTEAFF	TGTGCCAGCAGTGAACGGAACACTGAAGCTTTCTTT
TRBV24-1	TRBD1	many	TRBJ2-3	CATSDTGARPDTQYF	TGTGCCACCAGTGATACAGGGGCCCGCCCAGATACGCAGTATTTT
TRBV12-3/TRBV12-4	TRBD2	many	TRBJ2-3	CASSSSSGGRTDTQYF	TGTGCCAGCAGTTCCTCTAGCGGGGGGCGCACAGATACGCAGTATTTT
TRBV10-1	-	many	TRBJ1-4	CASSAAGEKLFF	TGCGCCAGCAGTGCCGCCGGTGAAAAACTGTTTTTT
TRBV6-4	-	many	TRBJ1-1	CASSDSEQGEAFF	TGTGCCAGCAGTGACTCGGAACAGGGTGAAGCTTTCTTT
TRBV7-3	TRBD1	many	TRBJ2-3	CASSEGQGVFDTQYF	TGTGCCAGCAGCGAGGGACAGGGTGTGTTTGATACGCAGTATTTT
TRBV4-1	-	few	TRBJ1-6	CASSQATGNNSPLHF	TGCGCCAGCAGCCAAGCCACAGGGAATAATTCACCCCTCCACTTT
TRBV6-1	TRBD1	many	TRBJ1-2	CASRAGGSRNYGYTF	TGTGCCAGCAGAGCAGGGGGGAGTCGGAACTATGGCTACACCTTC
TRBV20-1	-	few	TRBJ2-5	CSAQIPTGSGETQYF	TGCAGTGCTCAGATCCCGACAGGTTCGGGTGAGACCCAGTACTTC
TRBV6-2/TRBV6-3	TRBD2	many	TRBJ2-7	CASSDLAGTYEQYF	TGTGCCAGCAGTGACCTAGCGGGGACCTACGAGCAGTACTTC
TRBV19	-	-	TRBJ2-1	CASSIPSYNEQFF	TGTGCCAGTAGTATCCCGTCCTACAATGAGCAGTTCTTC
TRBV7-6	TRBD2	once	TRBJ2-7	CASSPQAGAPFEQYF	TGTGCCAGCAGCCCCCAGGCGGGAGCCCCCTTTGAGCAGTACTTC
TRBV6-6	-	-	TRBJ1-1	CASSYLLVGVPTEAFF	TGTGCCAGCAGTTACTTGTTAGTGGGAGTGCCCACTGAAGCTTTCTTT